The TCR beta chain under discussion was sequenced for a study of T cells in Graves' hyperthyroidism and ophthalmopathy. Study observations and caveats: Stable hyperthyroidism and ophthalmopathy were separated using 13 V-J signatures.

Ophthalmopathy cases scored 3 or more on the Clinical Activity Score and 4 or more on NOSPECS grade, with duration below 3 months. Fresh peripheral blood, 10 ml, yielded the PBMCs. Details on this clonotype: Antigen unknown.

What was amplified from RNA transcripts were TCR beta CDR3 regions. During a first-round RT-PCR of the TCR CDR3, the HTBI primer set was used. Via MiXCR, TCRdb re-called the multiplex PCR reads, giving one row per CDR3 protein. The table lists hundreds of thousands of distinct CDR3 sequences, about 14% of them singletons. Trimming took off 7 bases at V and 3 bases at J, with 15 bases between the two ends. This CDR3 has 14 residues. The chain combines TRBV12-3 or TRBV12-4 with TRBJ1-1; no clear D. Sequencing was carried out using blood. The sequence was collected from a woman in her forties or fifties with Graves' ophthalmopathy. The CDR3 region is CASTPPAGYTEAFF. CDR3 DNA: TGTGCCAGCACCCCCCCGGCGGGGTACACTGAAGCTTTCTTT.